This T cell receptor beta chain emerged from a study of cytomegalovirus exposure and HLA in healthy donors. Study conclusions and caveats: When a later analysis was performed, an Asian-associated ancestry cluster reportedly had fewer N-insertions than the roughly 640-donor mean. Reportedly, HLA-A and HLA-B alleles of most subjects were accurately predicted from TCR beta. Owing to their indistinguishability, certain V segments, notably TRBV6-2 and TRBV6-3, were excluded.

This PCR relied on a set of 60 Vbeta primers and 13 Jbeta primers. Some clones are missing from TCRdb's copy, which holds only in-frame ones; the method was immunoSEQ multiplex PCR. The table records tens of thousands of clones, 70% to 80% of them present only once. Germline CDR1 ENHRY, CDR2 SYGVKD. Between the trimmed V and J ends, which lost 3 bases and 4 bases, there was a span of 33 bases. CDR3 length equals 21 residues. Remarks on this clone: Its target is unknown.

The chain combines TRBV10-3 with TRBJ1-2; the D gene is possibly TRBD1 (5 bases). The specimen was PBMCs. The sequence derives from a man aged 25 to 45 in good health and CMV-seronegative. CDR3 nucleotide sequence: TGTGCCATCAGTGACCTTCTCTTTGCGGGGCGCCGCCAACTAACTGGCTATGGCTACACCTTC. The encoded protein is CAISDLLFAGRRQLTGYGYTF.